The 17 T cell receptor beta chains below were found in one sample sequenced in a study of metastatic and nonmetastatic thyroid tumors. Treatment of any kind had been given to no patient before thyroid surgery. MiXCR reprocessed the PCR reads for TCRdb. The sample lists about 59,000 clones; around 15% were seen once. Sample: blood. The receptors were gathered from a male donor with papillary thyroid cancer or a benign thyroid nodule (not recorded which). Some clones in this sample may be carry-over from other donors' samples.

This clone was observed at least ten times. The chain combines TRBV20-1 with TRBJ2-7; no reliable D call. The CDR3 contains 10 residues. V lost 3 bases to trimming and J lost 2 bases, with 2 bases between them. Germline V gives CDR1 DFQATT, CDR2 SNEGSKA (reference sequence). The CDR3 loop is CSASTYEQYF. The CDR3 DNA follows: TGCAGTGCTAGCACCTACGAGCAGTACTTC.

This clone was counted only a few times. The DNA for the CDR3 is TGTGCCAGCAGTTACTCGGCTAGCGGATCCTACGAGCAGTACTTC. Its protein product is CASSYSASGSYEQYF. The chain is built from TRBV6-5 and TRBJ2-7; 7 bases are a match to TRBD2. From germline, CDR1 is MNHEY and CDR2 SVGAGI. This CDR3 comprises 15 residues. The trim removed 0 bases at V and 1 base at J, leaving 3 bases unmatched.

There are many counts of this clone. The chain couples TRBV5-6 to TRBJ1-6; no clear D gene. Trimming stripped 0 bases from V and 9 bases from J, with 10 bases between. The V gene's germline CDR1 is SGHDT and CDR2 YYEEEE. This CDR3 region has 14 residues. CDR3 nucleotide sequence: TGTGCCAGCAGCTTGGTTCTGGTGTCTTCACCCCTCCACTTT. This translates into CASSLVLVSSPLHF.

As to this clone: Its ends do not fully match the called genes, so a read error is possible. The V gene is TRBV28, the J gene TRBJ2-7; 7 bases line up with TRBD2. The CDR3 has 17 amino acids. Per the germline V gene, CDR1 is MDHEN and CDR2 is SYDVKM. This CDR3 is CTSSRTPTSVTPYEQYF. The CDR3 nucleotides are TGTACCAGCAGCCGAACCCCCACTAGCGTGACACCCTACGAGCAGTACTTC.

Worth noting for this clone: A much larger clone lies one base from this, so it may be a read error. The chain joins TRBV6-2 or TRBV6-3 to TRBJ2-7; perhaps TRBD2 as D (5 bases). The length of the CDR3 is 14 residues. V lost 6 bases, J lost 4 bases, and 16 bases lay in between. Germline V gene data show CDR1 as MNHEY and CDR2 as SVGEGT. This CDR3 is CASSSLVVAYEQYV. The CDR3 nucleotides are TGTGCCAGCAGCTCACTAGTGGTGGCTTACGAGCAGTACGTC.

This chain uses TRBV27 with TRBJ2-1; 8 bases map to TRBD2. Germline V gene data show CDR1 as MNHEY and CDR2 as SMNVEV (reference sequence). This CDR3 is 14 amino acids long. J lost 6 bases, V lost 8 bases, and 9 bases had no gene match. The CDR3 sequence is CASGEGLVANEQFF. The CDR3 DNA is TGTGCCAGCGGTGAGGGACTAGTCGCCAATGAGCAGTTCTTC.

This clone has a handful of counts. V gene TRBV5-4 combines with J gene TRBJ2-7, with 9 bases matching TRBD1. V lost 3 bases and J lost 6; bases outside the gene matches: 7. CDR3 length: 14 residues. Germline V gene data show CDR1 as SGHNT and CDR2 as YYREEE (reference sequence). This CDR3 reads CASSSPGQGFEQYF. CDR3 DNA sequence: TGTGCCAGCAGCTCACCGGGACAGGGATTCGAGCAGTACTTC. Full variable domain (missing parts from reference TRBV5-4 and TRBJ2-7): ETGVTQSPTHLIKTRGQQVTLRCSSQSGHNTVSWYQQALGQGPQFIFQYYREEENGRGNFPPRFSGLQFPNYSSELNVNALELDDSALYLCASSSPGQGFEQYFGPGTRLTVT.

In this sample, this clone turned up a few times. The rearrangement links TRBV14 to TRBJ2-7; TRBD2 matches 12 bases. V lost 4 bases to trimming and J lost 9 bases; unmatched junction nucleotides: 7. CDR1 and CDR2 (germline): SGHDN, FVKESK. This CDR3 is 14 amino acids long. The CDR3, as DNA: TGTGCCAGCAGCCTGACTAGCGGGAGTCTAGTGCAGTACGTC. Amino acid sequence: CASSLTSGSLVQYV.

This clone has ten or more counts. The gene calls are TRBV20-1 and TRBJ1-6, with D unresolved. The germline V and J ends were trimmed by 1 base and 0 bases, with 13 bases remaining between them. This CDR3 has 17 amino acids. The V gene's germline CDR1 is DFQATT and CDR2 SNEGSKA (reference sequence). CDR3 sequence (DNA): TGCAGTGCTAGAGTATCACCGGGGAGCTCCTATAATTCACCCCTCCACTTT. Protein product: CSARVSPGSSYNSPLHF.

This clone appeared many times. The chain joins TRBV6-2 or TRBV6-3 to TRBJ1-1; D call uncertain. The germline V and J ends were trimmed by 0 bases and 0 bases, with 11 bases remaining between them. Germline V gene lookup returns CDR1 MNHEY and CDR2 SVGEGT. The CDR3 extends over 16 amino acids. In nucleotides, the CDR3 is TGTGCCAGCAGTTACTCGAGAGGAGGGCTGAACACTGAAGCTTTCTTT. Translated, it gives CASSYSRGGLNTEAFF.

The chain uses TRBV28 and TRBJ2-7; no firm D call. V was clipped by 1 base and J by 7 bases, with 5 bases between them. The germline V gene has CDR1 MDHEN and CDR2 SYDVKM. This CDR3 comprises 11 residues. The chain's CDR3 is CASSLSREQYF. CDR3 DNA: TGTGCCAGCAGTTTATCTCGGGAGCAGTACTTC.

The chain couples TRBV6-5 to TRBJ2-2; 8 nucleotides agree with TRBD1. Unmatched junction bases numbered 13, after V lost 2 bases and J lost 5 bases. Germline CDR1 is MNHEY and CDR2 is SVGAGI. The CDR3 is 18 amino acids. CDR3 bases: TGTGCCAGCAGTTACCCCAGCGGTGACAGGGGAAATACCGGGGAGCTGTTTTTT. Amino acid sequence: CASSYPSGDRGNTGELFF.

This clone was recorded a few times. It may be a read error: a sequence one base away is much more abundant. The same CDR3 can be traced to other DNA sequences in this sample. The V and J genes are TRBV2 and TRBJ1-4; 7 nucleotides align to TRBD1. Germline CDR1 and CDR2: SNHLY and FYNNEI. The V gene end was trimmed by 2 bases and the J gene end by 4 bases; junction bases not matched to a gene: 4. The CDR3 has 15 amino acids. CDR3 in DNA: TGTGCCAGCAGTGAACAGGGGGTGGGTAATGAAAAACTGTTTTTT. Its translation: CASSEQGVGNEKLFF.

Notes on this clone: This may be a read error, as it is one base from a much larger clone. V gene TRBV7-9 combines with J gene TRBJ2-3; possible D gene TRBD1, 6 bases. The CDR3 contains 14 residues. CDR1 is SEHNR, CDR2 FQNEAQ, per germline (reference sequence). V shed 3 bases and J shed 5 bases, with 12 bases lying between them. CDR3 protein: CASSFPGVLDTQYF. The CDR3, as DNA: TGTGCCAGCAGCTTTCCAGGGGTTTTAGATACGCAGTATTTT.

In this sample, this clone turned up many times. The chain uses TRBV6-6 and TRBJ2-1, with D uncertain. Germline CDR1 reads MNHNY; CDR2 reads SVGAGI (reference sequence). The CDR3 is made up of 14 amino acids. V gave up 1 base and J gave up 7 bases, with 11 bases separating them. CDR3 sequence reads: CASSYYELRNEQFF. DNA of the CDR3: TGTGCCAGCAGTTACTATGAACTCCGGAATGAGCAGTTCTTC.

This rearrangement joins TRBV30 to TRBJ1-1; 8 positions match TRBD1. Germline V gene sequence: CDR1 GTSNPN, CDR2 SVGIG (reference sequence). This CDR3 has 15 amino acids. J was trimmed by 0 bases and V by 2 bases; bases with no gene match: 5. DNA of the CDR3: TGTGCCTGGAGTACCTTGACAGGGGTGAACACTGAAGCTTTCTTT. Amino acid sequence: CAWSTLTGVNTEAFF.

This clone was seen at least ten times. The sample contains more than one DNA sequence encoding this CDR3. The chain couples TRBV5-1 to TRBJ2-4, with a weak D call TRBD1 (6 bases). The CDR3 runs 14 residues. Germline V gene sequence: CDR1 SGHRS, CDR2 YFSETQ. The V gene lost 5 bases and the J gene lost 8 bases, with 17 bases spanning the gap. The CDR3 sequence is CASRVRQGSYIQYF. Written as DNA, the CDR3 is TGCGCCAGCAGAGTGCGGCAGGGGTCATACATTCAGTACTTC.